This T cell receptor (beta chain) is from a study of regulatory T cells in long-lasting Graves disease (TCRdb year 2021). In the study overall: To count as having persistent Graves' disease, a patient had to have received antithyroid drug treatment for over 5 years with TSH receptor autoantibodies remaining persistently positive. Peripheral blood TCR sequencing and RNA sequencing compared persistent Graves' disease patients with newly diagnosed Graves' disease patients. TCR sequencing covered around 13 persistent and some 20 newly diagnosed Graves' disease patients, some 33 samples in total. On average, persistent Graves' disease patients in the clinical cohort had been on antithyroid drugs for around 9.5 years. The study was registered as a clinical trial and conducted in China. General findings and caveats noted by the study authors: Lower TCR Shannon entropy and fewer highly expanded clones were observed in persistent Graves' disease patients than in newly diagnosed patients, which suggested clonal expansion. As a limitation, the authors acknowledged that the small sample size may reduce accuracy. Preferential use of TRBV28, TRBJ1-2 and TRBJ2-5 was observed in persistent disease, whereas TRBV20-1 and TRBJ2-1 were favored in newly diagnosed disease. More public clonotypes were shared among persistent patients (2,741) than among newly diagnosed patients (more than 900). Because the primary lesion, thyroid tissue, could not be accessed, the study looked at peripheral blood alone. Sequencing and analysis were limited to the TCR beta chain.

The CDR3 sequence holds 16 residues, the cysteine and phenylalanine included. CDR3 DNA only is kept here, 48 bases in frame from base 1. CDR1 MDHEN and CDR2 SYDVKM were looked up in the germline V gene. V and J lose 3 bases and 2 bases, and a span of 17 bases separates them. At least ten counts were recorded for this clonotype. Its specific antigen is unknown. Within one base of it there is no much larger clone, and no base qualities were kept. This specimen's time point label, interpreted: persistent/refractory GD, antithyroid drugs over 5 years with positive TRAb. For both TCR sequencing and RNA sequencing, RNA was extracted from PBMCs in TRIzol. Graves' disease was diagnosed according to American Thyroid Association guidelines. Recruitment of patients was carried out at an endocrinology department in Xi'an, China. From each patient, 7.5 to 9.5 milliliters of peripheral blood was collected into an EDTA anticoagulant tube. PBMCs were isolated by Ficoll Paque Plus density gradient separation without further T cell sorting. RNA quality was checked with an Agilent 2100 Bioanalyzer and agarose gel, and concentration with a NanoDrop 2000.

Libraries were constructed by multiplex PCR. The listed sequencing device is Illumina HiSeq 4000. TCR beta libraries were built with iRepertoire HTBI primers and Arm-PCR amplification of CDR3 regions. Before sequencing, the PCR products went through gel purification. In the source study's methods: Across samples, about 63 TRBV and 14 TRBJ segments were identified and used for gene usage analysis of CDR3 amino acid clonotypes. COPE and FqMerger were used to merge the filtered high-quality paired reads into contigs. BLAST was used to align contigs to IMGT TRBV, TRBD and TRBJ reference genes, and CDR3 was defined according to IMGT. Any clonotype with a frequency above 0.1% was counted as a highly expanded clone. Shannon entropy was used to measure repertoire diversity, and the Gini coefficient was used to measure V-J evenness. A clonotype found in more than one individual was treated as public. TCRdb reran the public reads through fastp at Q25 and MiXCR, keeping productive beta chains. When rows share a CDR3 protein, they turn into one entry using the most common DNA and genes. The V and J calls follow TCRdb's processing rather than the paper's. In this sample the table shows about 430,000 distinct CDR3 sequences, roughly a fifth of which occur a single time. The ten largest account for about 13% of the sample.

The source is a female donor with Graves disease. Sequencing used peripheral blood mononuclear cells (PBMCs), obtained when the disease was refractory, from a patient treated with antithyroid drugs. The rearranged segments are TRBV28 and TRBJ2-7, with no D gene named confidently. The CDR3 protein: CASSFASGRLTYEQYF. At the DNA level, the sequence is TGTGCCAGCAGTTTTGCTTCAGGCCGCCTTACCTACGAGCAGTACTTC.